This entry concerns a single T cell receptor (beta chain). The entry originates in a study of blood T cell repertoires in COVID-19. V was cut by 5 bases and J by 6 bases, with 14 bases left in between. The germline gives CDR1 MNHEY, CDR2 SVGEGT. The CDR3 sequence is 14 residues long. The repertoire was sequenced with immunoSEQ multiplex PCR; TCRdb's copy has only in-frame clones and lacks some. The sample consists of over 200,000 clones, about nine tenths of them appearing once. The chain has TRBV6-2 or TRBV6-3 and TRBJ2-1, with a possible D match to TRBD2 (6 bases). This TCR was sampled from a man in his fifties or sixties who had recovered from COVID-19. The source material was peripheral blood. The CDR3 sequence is CASSPPGTFNEQFF. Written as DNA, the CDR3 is TGTGCCAGCAGTCCCCCCGGGACTTTCAATGAGCAGTTCTTC.